These T cell receptor beta chains were read from a single sample in a study of lymphopenia after photon versus proton radiotherapy. Profiling relied on immunoSEQ multiplex PCR, and the TCRdb table lists in-frame clones only, not all of them. The top ten clones hold over 8.5% of a sample with approximately 23,000 clones, 75% to 90% of them seen once. The starting material was peripheral blood, obtained from a patient treated with proton-based radiotherapy. The source of these receptors is an elderly man with esophageal cancer. The CDR3 runs from the conserved cysteine through the conserved F or W. Rows give clone size only sometimes, using once, few, many, or a class for an expanded clone.

TRBJ2-3	TRBV6-6	NA	CASTGTDTQYF
TRBJ2-7	TRBV7-9	NA	CASSLGGWGEQYF
TRBJ2-7	TRBV7-2	NA	CASSLTGGREQYF
TRBJ2-3	TRBV5-1	NA	CASSLYSSTDTQYF
TRBJ1-1	TRBV6-1	NA	CASSRDISTEAFF
TRBJ2-2	TRBV7-9	NA	CASRASGVAGELFF
TRBJ2-7	TRBV4-1	NA	CASGRTGGREQYF
TRBJ2-3	TRBV7-8	NA	CASSLVGGGSTDTQYF
TRBJ1-1	TRBV21-1	once	CASSNVVYVAVQGKNTEAFF
TRBJ1-1	TRBV9	NA	CASSTVGNTEAFF
TRBJ2-2	TRBV9	once	CASDTNTGELFF
TRBJ1-5	TRBV6-1	NA	CASRGRVSNQPQHF
TRBJ1-1	TRBV13	few	CASSRTRNTEAFF
TRBJ2-5	TRBV4-2	NA	CASSVRDQETQYF
TRBJ1-1	TRBV9	NA	CASSVDPAVTEAFF
TRBJ1-1	TRBV19	NA	CASWRGQGSTEAFF
TRBJ1-5	TRBV6-6	NA	CASSSQSNQPQHF
TRBJ1-5	TRBV5-1	few	CASSLGAGENQPQHF
TRBJ1-1	TRBV5-1	NA	CASSSTTGVTEAFF
TRBJ2-5	TRBV5-1	NA	CASGQMGRNQETQYF
TRBJ1-1	TRBV7-9	NA	CASSLAQNTEAFF
TRBJ1-2	TRBV20-1	NA	CSAERENGYTF
TRBJ2-7	TRBV5-1	NA	CASSLDGTGGYEQYF
TRBJ2-1	TRBV2	NA	CASSERWLAGGNEQFF
TRBJ1-5	TRBV19	NA	CASSFQDNQPQHF
TRBJ1-1	TRBV28	NA	CASSLFTGTNTEAFF
TRBJ1-3	TRBV4-1	NA	CASSQDWVGQGVNLDTIYF
TRBJ2-7	TRBV11-2	NA	CASSLGVGPTYEQYF
TRBJ1-2	TRBV7-6	NA	CASSLWTGESGGYTF